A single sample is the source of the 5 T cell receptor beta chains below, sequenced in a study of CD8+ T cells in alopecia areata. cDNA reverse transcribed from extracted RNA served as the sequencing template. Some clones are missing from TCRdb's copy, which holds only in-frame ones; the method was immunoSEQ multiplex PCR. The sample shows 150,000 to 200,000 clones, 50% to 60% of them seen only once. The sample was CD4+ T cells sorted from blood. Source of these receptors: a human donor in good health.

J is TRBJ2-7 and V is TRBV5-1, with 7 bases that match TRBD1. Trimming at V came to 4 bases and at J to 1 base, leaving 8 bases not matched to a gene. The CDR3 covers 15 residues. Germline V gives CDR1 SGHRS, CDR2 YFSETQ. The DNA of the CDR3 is TGCGCCAGCAGCCCCATCGGGGACAGATCCTACGAGCAGTACTTC. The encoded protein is CASSPIGDRSYEQYF.

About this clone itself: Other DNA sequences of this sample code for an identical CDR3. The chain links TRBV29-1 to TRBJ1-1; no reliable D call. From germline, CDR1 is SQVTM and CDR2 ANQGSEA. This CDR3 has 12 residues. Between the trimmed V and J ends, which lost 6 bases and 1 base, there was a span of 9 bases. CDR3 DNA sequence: TGCAGCGTGGCGAGAACGAACACTGAAGCTTTCTTT. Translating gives CSVARTNTEAFF. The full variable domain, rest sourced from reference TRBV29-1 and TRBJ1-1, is SAVISQKPSRDICQRGTSLTIQCQVDSQVTMMFWYRQQPGQSLTLIATANQGSEATYESGFVIDKFPISRPNLTFSTLTVSNMSPEDSSIYLCSVARTNTEAFFGQGTRLTVV.

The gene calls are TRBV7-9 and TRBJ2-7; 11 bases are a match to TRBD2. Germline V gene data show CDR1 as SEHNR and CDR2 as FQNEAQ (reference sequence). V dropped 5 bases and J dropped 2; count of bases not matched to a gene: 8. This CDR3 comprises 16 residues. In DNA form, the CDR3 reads TGTGCCAGCAGCCGTACTAGCGGGGGTGAGACCTACGAGCAGTACTTC. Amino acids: CASSRTSGGETYEQYF.

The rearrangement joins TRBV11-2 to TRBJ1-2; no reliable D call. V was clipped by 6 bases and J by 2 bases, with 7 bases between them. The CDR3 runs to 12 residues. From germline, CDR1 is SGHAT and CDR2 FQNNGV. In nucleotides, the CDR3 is TGTGCCAGCAGGGGAGGGAACTATGGCTACACCTTC. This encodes CASRGGNYGYTF.

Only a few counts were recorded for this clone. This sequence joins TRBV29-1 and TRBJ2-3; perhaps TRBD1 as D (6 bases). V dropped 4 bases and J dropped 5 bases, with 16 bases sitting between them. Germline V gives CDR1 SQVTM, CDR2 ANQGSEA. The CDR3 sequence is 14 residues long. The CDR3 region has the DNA TGCAGCGTTGTGACAAACAGGGCTGGAGATACGCAGTATTTT. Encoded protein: CSVVTNRAGDTQYF.